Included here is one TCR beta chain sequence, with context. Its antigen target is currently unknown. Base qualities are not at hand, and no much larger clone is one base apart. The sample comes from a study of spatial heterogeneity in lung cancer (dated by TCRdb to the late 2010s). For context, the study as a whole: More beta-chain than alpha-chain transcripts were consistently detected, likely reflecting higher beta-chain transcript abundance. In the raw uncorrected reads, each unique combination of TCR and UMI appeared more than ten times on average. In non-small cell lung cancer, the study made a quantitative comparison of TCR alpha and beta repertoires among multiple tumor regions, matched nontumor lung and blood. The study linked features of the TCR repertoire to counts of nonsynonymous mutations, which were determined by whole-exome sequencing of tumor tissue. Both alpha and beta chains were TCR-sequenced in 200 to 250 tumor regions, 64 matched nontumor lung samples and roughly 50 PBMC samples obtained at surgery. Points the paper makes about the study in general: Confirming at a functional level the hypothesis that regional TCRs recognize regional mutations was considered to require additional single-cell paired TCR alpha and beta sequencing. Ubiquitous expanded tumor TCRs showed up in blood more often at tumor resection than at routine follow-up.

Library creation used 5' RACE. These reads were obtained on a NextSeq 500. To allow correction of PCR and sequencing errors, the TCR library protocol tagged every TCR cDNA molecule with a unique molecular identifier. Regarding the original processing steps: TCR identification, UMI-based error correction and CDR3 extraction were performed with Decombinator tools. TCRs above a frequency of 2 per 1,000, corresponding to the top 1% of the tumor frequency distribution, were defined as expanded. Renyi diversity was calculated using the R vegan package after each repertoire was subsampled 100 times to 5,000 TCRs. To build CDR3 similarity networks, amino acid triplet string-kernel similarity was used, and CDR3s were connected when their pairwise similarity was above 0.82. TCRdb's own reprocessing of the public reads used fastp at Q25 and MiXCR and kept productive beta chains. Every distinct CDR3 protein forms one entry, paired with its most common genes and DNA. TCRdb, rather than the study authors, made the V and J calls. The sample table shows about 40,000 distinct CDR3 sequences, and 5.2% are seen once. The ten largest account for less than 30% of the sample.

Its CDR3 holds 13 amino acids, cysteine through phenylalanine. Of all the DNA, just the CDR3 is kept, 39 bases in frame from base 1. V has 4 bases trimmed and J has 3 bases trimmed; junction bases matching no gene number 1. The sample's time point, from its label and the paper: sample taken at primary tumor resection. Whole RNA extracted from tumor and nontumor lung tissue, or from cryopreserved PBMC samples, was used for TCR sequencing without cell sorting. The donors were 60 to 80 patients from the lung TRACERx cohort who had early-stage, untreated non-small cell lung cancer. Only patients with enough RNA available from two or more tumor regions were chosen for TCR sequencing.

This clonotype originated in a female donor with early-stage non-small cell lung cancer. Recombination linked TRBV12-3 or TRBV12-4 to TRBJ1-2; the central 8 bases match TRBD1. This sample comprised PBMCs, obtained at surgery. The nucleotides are TGTGCCAGCAGTTGGGACAGGCACTATGGCTACACCTTC. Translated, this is CASSWDRHYGYTF.